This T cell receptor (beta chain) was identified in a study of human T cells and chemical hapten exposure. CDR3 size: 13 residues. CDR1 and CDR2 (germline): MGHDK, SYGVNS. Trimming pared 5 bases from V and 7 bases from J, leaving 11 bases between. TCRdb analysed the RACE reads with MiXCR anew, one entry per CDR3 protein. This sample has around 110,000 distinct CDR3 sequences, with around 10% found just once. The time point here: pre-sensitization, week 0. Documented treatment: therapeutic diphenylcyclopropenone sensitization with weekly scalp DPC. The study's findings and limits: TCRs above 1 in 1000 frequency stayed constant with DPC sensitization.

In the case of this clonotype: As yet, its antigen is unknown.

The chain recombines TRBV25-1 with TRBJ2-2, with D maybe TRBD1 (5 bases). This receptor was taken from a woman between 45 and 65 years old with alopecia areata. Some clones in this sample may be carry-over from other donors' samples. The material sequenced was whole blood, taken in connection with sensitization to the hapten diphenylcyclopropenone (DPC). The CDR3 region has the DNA TGTGCCAGCAGTAATCAGGGCATCGGGGAGCTGTTTTTT. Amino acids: CASSNQGIGELFF.